This record looks at one TCR beta chain sequence and its context. The data originate from a study of T cell changes during pregnancy in multiple sclerosis. Produced via immunoSEQ multiplex PCR; TCRdb's table is partial and in-frame only. The sample holds approximately 48,000 clones; 75% to 95% are singletons and the top ten take roughly 9%. The receptor was derived from a female donor with multiple sclerosis, enrolled in a pregnancy study. Here the sequenced sample was CD8+ T cells from peripheral blood mononuclear cells, taken after pregnancy.

The CDR3, as DNA: TGTGCCAGCAGCTTAGAGAGACTAGCGGCGGGGGTGGGGGCCCAGTACTTC. Amino acid sequence: CASSLERLAAGVGAQYF. The chain recombines TRBV7-2 with TRBJ2-5, with 9 bases fitting TRBD2. The junction had 15 bases not matched to a gene; V was cut back by 1 base and J by 9 bases. The CDR3 covers 17 residues. Germline-derived CDR1 and CDR2 are SGHTA and FQGNSA. The whole variable domain, remainder taken from reference TRBV7-2 and TRBJ2-5, is GAGVSQSPSNKVTEKGKDVELRCDPISGHTALYWYRQSLGQGLEFLIYFQGNSAPDKSGLPSDRFSAERTGGSVSTLTIQRTQQEDSAVYLCASSLERLAAGVGAQYFGPGTRLLVL.